This entry concerns a single T cell receptor beta chain. The antigen is unknown. V was cut by 4 bases and J by 7 bases, with 7 bases left in between. Germline V CDR1 and CDR2: MDHEN, SYDVKM. This CDR3 is built from 12 residues. Averaging around 110 mL, one heparinised blood draw came from each individual donor. Staining for CD45RO/CCR7/CD25/CD127/CD95/CD27 allowed sorting of CD4+ naive, central memory, regulatory and stem cell-like memory cells. This record comes from a study of beta chain features in type 1 diabetes. Study-wide results and caveats: Patients' naive, central memory and Treg TCRB repertoires seemed closer to one another than those of healthy donors. Although PCR might favor shorter templates, it would do so equally in patients and controls.

Expressed TCRB transcripts got sequenced, as all isolated RNA was reverse transcribed. Data came from immunoSEQ multiplex PCR; TCRdb stores just in-frame clones and leaves some out. This sample carries 810,000 or so clones, roughly a sixth of them seen once, and the ten largest clones take around 0.02%. The gene calls are TRBV28 and TRBJ2-2, with D uncertain. The sequencing input was naive CD4+ T cells from blood. This sequence originates from a woman under 30 in good health. This CDR3 is CASSSYRGELFF. The CDR3 coding sequence is TGTGCCAGCAGTTCGTACCGCGGGGAGCTGTTTTTT.